A single sample is the source of the 29 T cell receptor beta chains below, sequenced in a study of blood T cells in healthy people across ages (dated by TCRdb to 2013 to 2016). Libraries were constructed by 5' RACE. For sequencing, an Illumina HiSeq 2500 was employed. A second about 6 to 11 cycle PCR used a sample-barcoded 5' primer and a J-beta primer mix. TCRdb applied fastp at Q25 and MiXCR to the public reads, then kept only in-frame beta chains. Every entry covers one CDR3 protein and lists the most common genes and DNA from its rows. Across this sample there are fewer than 800,000 distinct CDR3 sequences, with about 30% seen only once. Together, the top ten hold roughly 14% of the sample. The material sequenced was blood. These receptors all come from a woman aged 80 or over in good health. Donor details come from another sample of the same person, matched by shared clones.

The chain uses TRBV3-1 and TRBJ1-2, with D unresolved. The CDR3 length is 13 residues. Germline-derived CDR1 and CDR2 are LGHDT and YNNKEL (reference sequence). Trimming took off 0 bases at V and 4 bases at J, with 6 bases between the two ends. The CDR3 region is CASSQDLAYGYTF. The CDR3 DNA reads TGTGCCAGCAGCCAAGATTTGGCCTATGGCTACACCTTC.

This clonotype was seen a single time. This chain joins TRBV29-1 and TRBJ1-2, with D hard to call. Trimming shortened V by 3 bases and J by 7 bases, and 15 bases separated the two germline ends. CDR1 is SQVTM and CDR2 is ANQGSEA in the germline V gene. This CDR3 is 13 amino acids long. The CDR3 protein is CSVEDWGDGGYTF. DNA for the CDR3: TGCAGCGTTGAGGACTGGGGAGATGGTGGCTACACCTTC.

V and J are TRBV11-1 and TRBJ2-4, with unresolved D. Deletions cut 5 bases from V and 9 bases from J, with 14 bases between. Per germline, CDR1 SGHAT and CDR2 FQDESV (reference sequence). The CDR3 loop spans 13 amino acids. CDR3 residues: CASSLLRWGIQYF. CDR3 nucleotides: TGTGCCAGCAGCCTCCTTCGGTGGGGCATTCAGTACTTC. The full variable domain, completed using reference TRBV11-1 and TRBJ2-4, is EAEVAQSPRYKITEKSQAVAFWCDPISGHATLYWYRQILGQGPELLVQFQDESVVDDSQLPKDRFSAERLKGVDSTLKIQPAELGDSAMYLCASSLLRWGIQYFGAGTRLSVL.

The chain uses TRBV27 and TRBJ2-1, with 8 bases lining up with TRBD1. The CDR3 is 16 amino acids. The V gene end was trimmed by 8 bases and the J gene end by 8 bases; junction bases not matched to a gene: 17. Germline V gives CDR1 MNHEY, CDR2 SMNVEV (reference sequence). CDR3 sequence: CASSPQVAGQGHEQFF. CDR3 DNA sequence: TGTGCCAGCTCACCACAGGTGGCTGGACAGGGTCATGAGCAGTTCTTC.

This chain uses TRBV20-1 with TRBJ2-7; no definite D call. Trimming pared 0 bases from V and 1 base from J, leaving 10 bases between. The CDR3 extends over 14 amino acids. Germline values: CDR1 DFQATT, CDR2 SNEGSKA (reference sequence). CDR3 loop: CSARDLQESYEQYF. As DNA, the CDR3 is TGCAGTGCTAGAGATCTTCAGGAGTCCTACGAGCAGTACTTC.

J is TRBJ2-5 and V is TRBV7-2; possibly TRBD2 for D (5 bases). The J call is in doubt because the DNA end fits TRBJ2-7 better. This CDR3 comprises 15 residues. Germline loops: CDR1 SGHTA, CDR2 FQGNSA. The CDR3 DNA sequence: TGTGCCAGCAGCTTAGATCCGGGGTACTCCTACGAGCAGTACTTC. Protein product: CASSLDPGYSYEQYF.

The chain has TRBV3-1 and TRBJ2-4, with TRBD1 as a possible D gene (5 bases). This CDR3 has 15 amino acids. Trimming shortened V by 4 bases and J by 0 bases, and 10 bases separated the two germline ends. The germline V gene encodes CDR1 LGHDT and CDR2 YNNKEL (reference sequence). The CDR3 sequence is CASSPTELAKNIQYF. CDR3 DNA: TGTGCCAGCAGCCCGACAGAGCTAGCCAAAAACATTCAGTACTTC.

This chain uses TRBV20-1 with TRBJ2-1; D is ambiguous. Between the trimmed V and J ends, which lost 3 bases and 4 bases, there was a span of 16 bases. Germline CDR1 DFQATT, CDR2 SNEGSKA (reference sequence). The CDR3 loop spans 15 amino acids. CDR3 in amino acids: CSASSWLEVYNEQFF. The CDR3 region has the DNA TGCAGTGCTAGCTCGTGGCTAGAGGTTTACAATGAGCAGTTCTTC.

This clonotype appeared many times. This chain uses TRBV24-1 with TRBJ2-3; 7 bases line up with TRBD1. The ends lost 4 bases at V and 4 bases at J; junction bases unmatched: 7. CDR1 is KGHDR, CDR2 SFDVKD, per germline. The CDR3 is made up of 15 amino acids. CDR3 DNA: TGTGCCACCAGTGACCTCGACAGGGTTGCAGATACGCAGTATTTT. The encoded protein is CATSDLDRVADTQYF.

V and J are TRBV12-3 or TRBV12-4 and TRBJ2-3; D is perhaps TRBD1 (6 bases). Trimming took off 8 bases at V and 3 bases at J, with 12 bases between the two ends. The CDR3 has 13 amino acids. The CDR3 loop reads CASVIGGTDTQYF. In DNA, the CDR3 is TGTGCCAGCGTCATAGGGGGAACAGATACGCAGTATTTT.

The chain links TRBV7-2 to TRBJ2-5, with D hard to call. The DNA end is a closer match to TRBJ2-4, so the J assignment may be wrong. The CDR3 is 14 residues long. Germline CDR1 is SGHTA and CDR2 is FQGNSA. CDR3 in amino acids: CASSLAIAKNIQYF. CDR3 nucleotide sequence: TGTGCCAGCAGCTTAGCTATAGCCAAAAACATTCAGTACTTC.

The V call is TRBV10-3, the J call TRBJ2-5, with 8 bases that match TRBD1. Judging by the DNA end, TRBJ2-7 fits better; the J call may be wrong. There are 15 residues in the CDR3. The germline V gene encodes CDR1 ENHRY and CDR2 SYGVKD. In nucleotides, the CDR3 is TGTGCCATCAGTGGAGGACAGGGATTTTCCCACGAGCAGTACTTC. Its protein product is CAISGGQGFSHEQYF.

In this sample, this clonotype turned up many times. The chain recombines TRBV6-5 with TRBJ1-2; a possible D gene is TRBD1 (5 bases). With 6 bases removed from V and 8 bases from J, the gap between germline ends came to 13 bases. Per germline, CDR1 MNHEY and CDR2 SVGAGI. The CDR3 runs to 12 residues. Written as DNA, the CDR3 is TGTGCCAGCAGGCGCGGGGACGCCGGCTACACCTTC. Translating it yields CASRRGDAGYTF.

This clonotype has just a few counts. A much larger clone sits a single nucleotide away, making a read error possible. The V gene is TRBV28, the J gene TRBJ2-7, with TRBD2 identical over 11 bases. The J segment lost 10 bases and the V segment lost 3 bases, leaving 5 bases of the junction unmatched. Germline CDR1 is MDHEN and CDR2 is SYDVKM. CDR3 length: 13 residues. The DNA for the CDR3 is TGTGCCAGCAGTTTTAGCGGGGGGGAGGCCCAGTACTTC. Encoded protein: CASSFSGGEAQYF.

This clonotype was counted between two and nine times. Being one base from a much bigger clone, this may be a read error. The CDR3, as DNA: TGTGCCAGCAGCGCGGGGACTAGCGGGGCAAAATATCTACAAGAGACCCAGTTCTTC. Translating gives CASSAGTSGAKYLQETQFF. The chain joins TRBV9 to TRBJ2-5; 13 bases map to TRBD2. The J call may be faulty, since TRBJ2-1 better matches the DNA end. The germline V gene encodes CDR1 SGDLS and CDR2 YYNGEE. The CDR3 is made up of 19 amino acids.

This clonotype was counted a few times. The chain recombines TRBV20-1 with TRBJ1-5; TRBD1 agrees at 9 bases. The CDR3 sequence is 14 residues long. In germline, CDR1 is DFQATT, CDR2 SNEGSKA (reference sequence). V shed 5 bases and J 7 bases; nucleotides not matched to a gene: 9. DNA for the CDR3: TGCAGTGCTGGGCGGACAGGGGTGAACCAGCCCCAGCATTTT. This encodes CSAGRTGVNQPQHF.

As concerns this clonotype: A much larger clone differs from this one at a single base, so this may be a read error. The chain recombines TRBV29-1 with TRBJ2-7; a weak D match, TRBD2 (5 bases). The DNA end favors TRBJ2-5, so the J call may be wrong. The CDR3 loop spans 12 amino acids. The germline V gene encodes CDR1 SQVTM and CDR2 ANQGSEA. In DNA, the CDR3 is TGCAGCGGTGAGAGCCGAGGGAAGACCCAGTACTTC. Protein product: CSGESRGKTQYF.

Comments on this clonotype: A much larger clone differs by one base, so this may be a read error. The rearrangement uses TRBV24-1 and TRBJ1-2; 11 nucleotides match TRBD1. The length of the CDR3 is 15 residues. CDR1 and CDR2 from the germline V gene are KGHDR and SFDVKD. DNA for the CDR3: TGTGCCACCAGTGACGGCGGACAGGGGGCGGTTGGCTCCACCTTC. Protein product: CATSDGGQGAVGSTF.

The V and J genes are TRBV13 and TRBJ1-5; 9 nucleotides agree with TRBD1. Per the germline V gene, CDR1 is PRHDT and CDR2 is FYEKMQ (reference sequence). The CDR3 has 15 amino acids. With 5 bases clipped from V and 5 bases from J, the junction kept 7 bases outside the gene matches. CDR3 sequence (DNA): TGTGCCAGCAGCCGGAGAACAGGGGGCGATCAGCCCCAGCATTTT. Protein: CASSRRTGGDQPQHF.

This chain uses TRBV27 with TRBJ2-1; 7 bases are a match to TRBD1. With the DNA end fitting TRBJ2-7 better, the J assignment may be wrong. This CDR3 comprises 15 residues. Germline lookup yields CDR1 MNHEY and CDR2 SMNVEV (reference sequence). This CDR3 reads CASSFGDRAYNEQYF. In DNA, the CDR3 is TGTGCCAGCAGTTTTGGCGACAGGGCCTACAATGAGCAGTACTTC.

This clonotype appeared many times. The rearrangement uses TRBV9 and TRBJ2-7; 8 nucleotides line up with TRBD2. V shed 4 bases, J shed 2 bases, and the junction held 8 bases outside the gene matches. The germline gives CDR1 SGDLS, CDR2 YYNGEE. This CDR3 is 15 amino acids long. CDR3 coding DNA: TGTGCCAGCAGCTCGGGAGGGGGGGGCCCCTACGAGCAGTACTTC. Residues: CASSSGGGGPYEQYF. The full variable domain, completed using reference TRBV9 and TRBJ2-7, is DSGVTQTPKHLITATGQRVTLRCSPRSGDLSVYWYQQSLDQGLQFLIQYYNGEERAKGNILERFSAQQFPDLHSELNLSSLELGDSALYFCASSSGGGGPYEQYFGPGTRLTVT.

This clonotype was detected many times. The chain links TRBV7-2 to TRBJ2-3, with a weak D call TRBD2 (5 bases). The CDR3 is 15 amino acids. Trimming pared 5 bases from V and 6 bases from J, leaving 18 bases between. The germline gives CDR1 SGHTA, CDR2 FQGNSA. The CDR3 loop is CASSPPGSGGDTQYF. The CDR3 nucleotides read TGTGCCAGCAGCCCACCGGGGTCAGGCGGGGATACGCAGTATTTT.

The table lists this clonotype with many counts. The V gene is TRBV20-1, the J gene TRBJ1-2; 7 nucleotides match TRBD1. The CDR3 contains 14 residues. With 0 bases clipped from V and 4 bases from J, the junction kept 5 bases outside the gene matches. Germline loops: CDR1 DFQATT, CDR2 SNEGSKA (reference sequence). The CDR3 nucleotides read TGCAGTGCTAGAGATTCAAACAGGGGCTATGGCTACACCTTC. It encodes CSARDSNRGYGYTF.

This clonotype appeared many times. The V gene is TRBV10-3, the J gene TRBJ1-2, with 11 bases identical to TRBD1. CDR1 and CDR2 (germline): ENHRY, SYGVKD. The CDR3 covers 14 residues. Losses at the gene ends were 4 bases for V and 4 bases for J; bases not matched to a gene: 2. CDR3 sequence reads: CAISGTGGSYGYTF. CDR3 DNA sequence: TGTGCCATCAGTGGGACAGGGGGCTCCTATGGCTACACCTTC.

This clonotype was seen ten or more times. This chain uses TRBV7-9 with TRBJ2-1; 7 nucleotides align to TRBD2. V shed 5 bases, J shed 4 bases, and the junction held 8 bases outside the gene matches. This CDR3 is 15 amino acids long. Germline V gene sequence: CDR1 SEHNR, CDR2 FQNEAQ (reference sequence). CDR3 residues: CASSGDGGGYNEQFF. The CDR3 nucleotides are TGTGCCAGCAGCGGGGATGGCGGGGGATACAATGAGCAGTTCTTC.

There are many counts of this clonotype. V usage is TRBV27 and J usage is TRBJ2-7; 9 bases are shared with TRBD1. Germline CDR1 MNHEY, CDR2 SMNVEV (reference sequence). V lost 5 bases, J lost 6 bases, and 8 bases stayed unmatched. CDR3 length equals 14 residues. The CDR3 spells CASSPGTGFGEQYF. DNA of the CDR3: TGTGCCAGCAGTCCCGGGACAGGGTTTGGCGAGCAGTACTTC.

This clonotype was seen repeatedly, ten times or more. This rearrangement joins TRBV6-1 to TRBJ2-5; 7 nucleotides line up with TRBD1. The germline CDR1 and CDR2 sequences are MNHNS and SASEGT. The ends lost 4 bases at V and 5 bases at J; junction bases unmatched: 10. This CDR3 contains 15 residues. The CDR3 DNA sequence: TGTGCCAGCAGTGGGGACAGCCTGGGGCACGAGACCCAGTACTTC. As protein: CASSGDSLGHETQYF.

This clonotype was counted ten times or more. V and J are TRBV7-9 and TRBJ1-4; D is perhaps TRBD1 (6 bases). Germline V gene sequence: CDR1 SEHNR, CDR2 FQNEAQ (reference sequence). The CDR3 is 16 residues long. V dropped 5 bases and J dropped 0 bases, with 13 bases sitting between them. The CDR3 protein is CASSGTGGPTNEKLFF. The CDR3 region has the DNA TGTGCCAGCAGCGGAACGGGGGGGCCAACTAATGAAAAACTGTTTTTT. The entire variable domain, with the rest obtained from reference TRBV7-9 and TRBJ1-4, is as follows: DTGVSQNPRHKITKRGQNVTFRCDPISEHNRLYWYRQTLGQGPEFLTYFQNEAQLEKSRLLSDRFSAERPKGSFSTLEIQRTEQGDSAMYLCASSGTGGPTNEKLFFGSGTQLSVL.

The chain has TRBV20-1 and TRBJ1-4, with D unresolved. Germline values: CDR1 DFQATT, CDR2 SNEGSKA (reference sequence). The CDR3 loop spans 15 amino acids. V was cut by 3 bases and J by 4 bases, with 15 bases left in between. CDR3 nucleotide sequence: TGCAGTGCTAGCGATTTTTCCTCCGGTAATGAAAAACTGTTTTTT. Protein sequence: CSASDFSSGNEKLFF.